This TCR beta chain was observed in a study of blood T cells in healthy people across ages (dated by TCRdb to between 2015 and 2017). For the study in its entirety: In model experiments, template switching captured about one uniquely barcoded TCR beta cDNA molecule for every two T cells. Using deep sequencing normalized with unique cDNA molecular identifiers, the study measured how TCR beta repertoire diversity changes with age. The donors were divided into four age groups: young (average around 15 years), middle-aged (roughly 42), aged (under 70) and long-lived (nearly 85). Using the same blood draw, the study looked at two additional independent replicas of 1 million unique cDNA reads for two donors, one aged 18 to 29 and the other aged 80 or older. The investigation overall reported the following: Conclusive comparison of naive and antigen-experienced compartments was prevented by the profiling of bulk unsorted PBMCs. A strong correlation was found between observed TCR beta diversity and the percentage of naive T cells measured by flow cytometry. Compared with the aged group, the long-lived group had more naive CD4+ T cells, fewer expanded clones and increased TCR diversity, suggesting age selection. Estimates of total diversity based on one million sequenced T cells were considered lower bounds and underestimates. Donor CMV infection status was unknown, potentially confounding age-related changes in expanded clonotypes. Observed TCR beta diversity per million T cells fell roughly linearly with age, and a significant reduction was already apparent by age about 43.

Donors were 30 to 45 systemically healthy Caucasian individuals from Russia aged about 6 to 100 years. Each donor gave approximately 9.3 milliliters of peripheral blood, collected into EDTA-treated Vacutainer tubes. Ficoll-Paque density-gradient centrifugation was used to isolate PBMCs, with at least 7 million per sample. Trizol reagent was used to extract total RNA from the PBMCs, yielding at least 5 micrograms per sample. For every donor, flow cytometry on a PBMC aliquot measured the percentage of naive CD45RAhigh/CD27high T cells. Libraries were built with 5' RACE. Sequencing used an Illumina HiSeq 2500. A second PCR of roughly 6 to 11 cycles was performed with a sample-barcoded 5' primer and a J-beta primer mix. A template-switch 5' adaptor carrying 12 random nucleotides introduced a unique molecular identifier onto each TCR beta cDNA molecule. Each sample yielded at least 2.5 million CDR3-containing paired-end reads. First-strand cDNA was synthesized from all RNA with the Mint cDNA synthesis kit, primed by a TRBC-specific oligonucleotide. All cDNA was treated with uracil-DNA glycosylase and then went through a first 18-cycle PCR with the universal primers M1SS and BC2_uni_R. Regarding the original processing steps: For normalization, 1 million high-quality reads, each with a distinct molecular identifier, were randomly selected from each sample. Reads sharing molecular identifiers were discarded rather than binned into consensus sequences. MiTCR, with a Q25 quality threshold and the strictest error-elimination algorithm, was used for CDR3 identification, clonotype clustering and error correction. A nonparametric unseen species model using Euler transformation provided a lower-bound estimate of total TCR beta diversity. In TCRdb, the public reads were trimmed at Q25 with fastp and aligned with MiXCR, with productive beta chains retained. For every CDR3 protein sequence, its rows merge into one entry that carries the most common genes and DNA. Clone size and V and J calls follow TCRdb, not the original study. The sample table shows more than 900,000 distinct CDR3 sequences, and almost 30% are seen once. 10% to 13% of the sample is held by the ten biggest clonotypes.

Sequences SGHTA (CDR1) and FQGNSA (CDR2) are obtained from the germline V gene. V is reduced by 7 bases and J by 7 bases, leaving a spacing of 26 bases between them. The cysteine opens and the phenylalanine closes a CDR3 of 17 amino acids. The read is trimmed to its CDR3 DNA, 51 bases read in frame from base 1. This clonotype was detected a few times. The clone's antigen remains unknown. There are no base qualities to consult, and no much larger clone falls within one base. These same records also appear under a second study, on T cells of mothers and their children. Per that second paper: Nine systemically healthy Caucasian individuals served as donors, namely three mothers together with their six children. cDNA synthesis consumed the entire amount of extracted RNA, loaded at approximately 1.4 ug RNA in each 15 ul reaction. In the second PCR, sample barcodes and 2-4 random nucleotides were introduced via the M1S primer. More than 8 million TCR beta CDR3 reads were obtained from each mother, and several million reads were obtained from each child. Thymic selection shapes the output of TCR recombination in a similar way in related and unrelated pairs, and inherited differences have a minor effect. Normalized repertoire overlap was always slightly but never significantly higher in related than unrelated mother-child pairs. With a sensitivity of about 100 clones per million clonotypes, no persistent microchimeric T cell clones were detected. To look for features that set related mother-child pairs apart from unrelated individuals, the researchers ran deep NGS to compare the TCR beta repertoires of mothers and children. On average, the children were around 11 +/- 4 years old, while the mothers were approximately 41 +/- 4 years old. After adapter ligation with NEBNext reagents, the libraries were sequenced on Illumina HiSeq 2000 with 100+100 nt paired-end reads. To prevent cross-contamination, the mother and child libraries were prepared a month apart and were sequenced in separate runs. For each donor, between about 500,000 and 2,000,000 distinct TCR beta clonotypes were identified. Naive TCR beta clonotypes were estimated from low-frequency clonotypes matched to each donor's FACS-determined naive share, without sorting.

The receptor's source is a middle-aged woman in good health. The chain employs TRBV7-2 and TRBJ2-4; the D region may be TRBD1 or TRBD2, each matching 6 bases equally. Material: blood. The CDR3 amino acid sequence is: CASILMGAAGRDNIQYF. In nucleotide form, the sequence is TGTGCCAGCATCCTAATGGGGGCTGCCGGGCGGGATAACATTCAGTACTTC.